This entry lists 24 T cell receptor beta chains sequenced from one sample in a study of cytomegalovirus exposure and HLA in healthy donors. PCR amplification relied on 60 Vbeta primers (plus 13 Jbeta primers). The data were produced by immunoSEQ multiplex PCR, yet TCRdb's version contains in-frame clones alone and is incomplete. Of 160,000 or so clones in the sample, about four fifths are singletons; the top ten hold approximately 13%. The sample comprised PBMCs. The receptors derive from a woman aged 50 to 60 in good health and CMV-seronegative.

This clone was detected once. The chain links TRBV15 to TRBJ2-3; tentative D call: TRBD1 (6 bases). The V end lost 5 bases, the J end lost 2 bases, and 14 bases lay between the germline ends. The germline CDR1 and CDR2 sequences are LNHNV and YYDKDF (reference sequence). The CDR3 has 15 amino acids. The CDR3 DNA reads TGTGCCACCAGCGAACTAGGGACAACCACAGATACGCAGTATTTT. It codes for CATSELGTTTDTQYF. Variable domain in full (rest from reference TRBV15 and TRBJ2-3): DAMVIQNPRYQVTQFGKPVTLSCSQTLNHNVMYWYQQKSSQAPKLLFHYYDKDFNNEADTPDNFQSRRPNTSFCFLDIRSPGLGDTAMYLCATSELGTTTDTQYFGPGTRLTVL.

The gene calls are TRBV5-1 and TRBJ1-1; possible D gene TRBD1, 6 bases. V was clipped by 1 base and J by 1 base, with 11 bases between them. CDR3 size: 15 residues. Germline V gene lookup returns CDR1 SGHRS and CDR2 YFSETQ. CDR3: CASSLIQGQNTEAFF. Here the CDR3 DNA reads TGCGCCAGCAGCTTGATACAGGGTCAGAACACTGAAGCTTTCTTT.

Note on this clone: Other DNA sequences within the sample encode an identical CDR3. The rearrangement uses TRBV5-6 and TRBJ2-1; D unresolved. CDR3 length equals 15 residues. Germline CDR1 SGHDT, CDR2 YYEEEE. V was shortened by 0 bases and J by 0 bases, with 7 bases between the two germline ends. This CDR3 reads CASSLGRSSYNEQFF. In DNA form, the CDR3 reads TGTGCCAGCAGCTTGGGGAGAAGCTCCTACAATGAGCAGTTCTTC.

The chain combines TRBV25-1 with TRBJ2-1; TRBD2 might be the D (5 bases). V was cut by 7 bases and J by 0 bases, with 13 bases left in between. Germline V gives CDR1 MGHDK, CDR2 SYGVNS. There are 15 residues in the CDR3. The CDR3 region has the DNA TGTGCCAGCATTGGTGGGGAGAGCTCCTACAATGAGCAGTTCTTC. Its protein is CASIGGESSYNEQFF.

The CDR3, as DNA: TGTGCCAGCAGCGCATACAGGGGGCGGACTGAAGCTTTCTTT. Residues: CASSAYRGRTEAFF. This chain connects TRBV11-2 to TRBJ1-1, with 9 bases fitting TRBD1. CDR3 length equals 14 residues. CDR1 SGHAT and CDR2 FQNNGV come from the germline V gene. Unmatched junction bases numbered 6, after V lost 5 bases and J lost 5 bases.

The chain employs TRBV7-9 and TRBJ2-7; maybe TRBD1 (6 bases). Germline V lookup: CDR1 SEHNR, CDR2 FQNEAQ (reference sequence). The CDR3 contains 14 residues. V shed 4 bases and J shed 3 bases, with 13 bases lying between them. CDR3 region: CASSSPYRDYEQYF. The CDR3 coding sequence is TGTGCCAGCAGCTCCCCCTACAGGGACTACGAGCAGTACTTC.

J is TRBJ2-5 and V is TRBV7-2; 8 bases are shared with TRBD2. The V and J ends lost 6 bases and 5 bases, in that order; junction bases with no gene match: 14. Germline V gene sequence: CDR1 SGHTA, CDR2 FQGNSA. The CDR3 contains 16 residues. The chain's CDR3 is CASSRGPAGAGETQYF. Here the CDR3 DNA reads TGTGCCAGCAGTCGGGGGCCAGCGGGAGCAGGGGAGACCCAGTACTTC.

The J gene is TRBJ2-1, the V gene TRBV7-2; TRBD1 is a possible D gene (6 bases). CDR3 length: 14 amino acids. Trimming removed 5 bases at V and 7 bases at J, with 15 bases between. Germline V gene data show CDR1 as SGHTA and CDR2 as FQGNSA. CDR3: CASSGRAQGNEQFF. The CDR3 DNA sequence: TGTGCCAGCAGCGGACGCGCACAGGGAAATGAGCAGTTCTTC.

This clone was detected only once. This chain connects TRBV7-3 to TRBJ2-2; no reliable D call. The V and J ends lost 4 bases and 0 bases respectively, with 9 bases between them. The CDR3 contains 15 residues. CDR1 is SGHTA and CDR2 is FQGTGA in the germline V gene. DNA for the CDR3: TGTGCCAGCAGCTCAACATACTCGAACACCGGGGAGCTGTTTTTT. Its translation is CASSSTYSNTGELFF.

This rearrangement joins TRBV5-3 to TRBJ1-1; D is possibly TRBD1 (5 bases). TRBV5-3 is designated an ORF whose function remains uncertain. V lost 5 bases, J lost 4 bases, and 18 bases lay in between. The CDR3 length is 15 residues. CDR3 sequence reads: CARRGELRGGTEAFF. The CDR3 coding sequence is TGTGCCAGAAGAGGGGAACTGAGGGGAGGCACTGAAGCTTTCTTT.

This clone was found a few times. This chain uses TRBV29-1 with TRBJ2-7; 9 bases align to TRBD1. In germline, CDR1 is SQVTM, CDR2 ANQGSEA. V shed 6 bases, J shed 2 bases, and the junction held 8 bases outside the gene matches. The CDR3 has 14 residues. The CDR3: CSVIRDRAPYEQYF. DNA of the CDR3: TGCAGCGTCATCCGGGACAGGGCGCCCTACGAGCAGTACTTC.

The V call is TRBV9, the J call TRBJ1-6; 9 nucleotides align to TRBD1. The CDR3 is made up of 16 amino acids. Germline V gene lookup returns CDR1 SGDLS and CDR2 YYNGEE. With 1 base clipped from V and 6 bases from J, the junction kept 5 bases outside the gene matches. The chain's CDR3 is CASSVRADRGNSPLHF. Written as DNA, the CDR3 is TGTGCCAGCAGCGTAAGGGCGGACAGGGGTAATTCACCCCTCCACTTT.

The chain is built from TRBV19 and TRBJ1-1; 11 bases agree with TRBD1. CDR1 is LNHDA, CDR2 SQIVND, per germline (reference sequence). The CDR3 extends over 14 amino acids. V shed 9 bases and J 4 bases; nucleotides not matched to a gene: 7. The chain's CDR3 is CASRRGTGGTEAFF. CDR3 DNA sequence: TGTGCCAGCAGAAGGGGGACAGGGGGCACTGAAGCTTTCTTT.

This clone was seen a single time. Compared with germline, one end of the junction differs, possibly owing to a read error. V and J are TRBV7-9 and TRBJ1-4; D call uncertain. The CDR3 runs 14 residues. Germline lookup yields CDR1 SEHNR and CDR2 FQNEAQ (reference sequence). CDR3: CSSSPSSGNEKLFF. The CDR3 nucleotides read TGTTCCAGCAGCCCCTCGTCGGGTAATGAAAAACTGTTTTTT. Full variable domain (missing parts from reference TRBV7-9 and TRBJ1-4): DTGVSQNPRHKITKRGQNVTFRCDPISEHNRLYWYRQTLGQGPEFLTYFQNEAQLEKSRLLSDRFSAERPKGSFSTLEIQRTEQGDSAMYLCSSSPSSGNEKLFFGSGTQLSVL.

The chain combines TRBV6-6 with TRBJ2-3; TRBD2 agrees at 10 bases. J gave up 4 bases and V 2 bases, and 6 bases lay outside the gene matches. Germline loops: CDR1 MNHNY, CDR2 SVGAGI (reference sequence). CDR3 size: 16 residues. The CDR3 sequence is CASSYLGLAEADTQYF. In DNA form, the CDR3 reads TGTGCCAGCAGTTACCTAGGACTAGCGGAAGCAGATACGCAGTATTTT.

This clone is medium-sized by share. The genes are TRBV4-3 and TRBJ2-2; no definite D call. The CDR3 has 15 residues. V was shortened by 0 bases and J by 0 bases, with 5 bases between the two germline ends. Germline CDR1 is LGHNA and CDR2 is YSLEER. In nucleotides, the CDR3 is TGCGCCAGCAGCCAAGATCAGGCGAACACCGGGGAGCTGTTTTTT. Translated: CASSQDQANTGELFF.

DNA of the CDR3: TGTGCCAGCAGCGTGAGGGGCGGGAGGGGAGATACGCAGTATTTT. It specifies CASSVRGGRGDTQYF. The rearrangement links TRBV9 to TRBJ2-3, with 9 nucleotides matching TRBD2. The CDR3 sequence is 15 residues long. The V gene end was trimmed by 2 bases and the J gene end by 5 bases; junction bases not matched to a gene: 6. CDR1 and CDR2 from the germline V gene are SGDLS and YYNGEE.

CDR3 residues: CASSGGQLYEQYF. CDR3 coding DNA: TGCGCCAGCAGCGGGGGACAGCTCTACGAGCAGTACTTC. The chain has TRBV5-1 and TRBJ2-7; 7 bases map to TRBD1. Germline assignment: CDR1 SGHRS and CDR2 YFSETQ. With 4 bases clipped from V and 3 bases from J, the junction kept 4 bases outside the gene matches. The CDR3 sequence is 13 residues long.

The chain couples TRBV29-1 to TRBJ1-2; 7 nucleotides align to TRBD1. Looked up from germline, CDR1 is SQVTM and CDR2 is ANQGSEA. This CDR3 spans 13 amino acids. The J segment lost 4 bases and the V segment lost 7 bases, leaving 9 bases of the junction unmatched. The CDR3 region is CSAWGQGVYGYTF. DNA for the CDR3: TGCAGCGCCTGGGGGCAGGGGGTCTATGGCTACACCTTC.

This clone has only a few counts. This CDR3 is CASSLDVGQGEETQYF. The CDR3 nucleotides read TGTGCCAGCAGCTTGGATGTGGGACAGGGGGAAGAGACCCAGTACTTC. The chain employs TRBV5-6 and TRBJ2-5, with 11 bases that match TRBD1. Germline lookup yields CDR1 SGHDT and CDR2 YYEEEE. Unmatched junction bases numbered 4, after V lost 0 bases and J lost 3 bases. The CDR3 runs 16 residues.

The DNA for the CDR3 is TGTGCCAGCAGCGTACTAGCGGGAGCGTCCTACAATGAGCAGTTCTTC. As protein: CASSVLAGASYNEQFF. The chain recombines TRBV9 with TRBJ2-1; TRBD2 matches 10 bases. The V gene's germline CDR1 is SGDLS and CDR2 YYNGEE. J was trimmed by 1 base and V by 1 base; bases with no gene match: 2. The CDR3 is 16 amino acids.

This clone has just one count. The chain recombines TRBV10-3 with TRBJ1-1; maybe TRBD1 (5 bases). CDR1 is ENHRY and CDR2 is SYGVKD in the germline V gene. The CDR3 consists of 14 residues. The V gene lost 6 bases and the J gene lost 6 bases, with 17 bases spanning the gap. The CDR3 nucleotides read TGTGCCATCAGGGTGACGCGCGGGACCCCTGAAGCTTTCTTT. Encoded protein: CAIRVTRGTPEAFF.

The chain couples TRBV7-8 to TRBJ2-5; D may be TRBD1 (8 bases). V lost 5 bases and J 11 bases, leaving 21 bases between the germline ends. The CDR3 has 14 residues. Germline assignment: CDR1 SGHVS and CDR2 FQNEAQ. CDR3 DNA: TGTGCCAGCAGCGTTGGGACCACAGGGGGGGAGCAGTACTTC. It is translated as CASSVGTTGGEQYF.

The chain is built from TRBV2 and TRBJ1-1; 7 nucleotides agree with TRBD1. The CDR3 contains 14 residues. CDR1 is SNHLY, CDR2 FYNNEI, per germline. Germline trimming cut 6 bases from V and 1 base from J; bases unmatched to any gene: 5. CDR3 bases: TGTGCCAGCAGCCTTACAGGGGAGAACACTGAAGCTTTCTTT. Amino acid sequence: CASSLTGENTEAFF.